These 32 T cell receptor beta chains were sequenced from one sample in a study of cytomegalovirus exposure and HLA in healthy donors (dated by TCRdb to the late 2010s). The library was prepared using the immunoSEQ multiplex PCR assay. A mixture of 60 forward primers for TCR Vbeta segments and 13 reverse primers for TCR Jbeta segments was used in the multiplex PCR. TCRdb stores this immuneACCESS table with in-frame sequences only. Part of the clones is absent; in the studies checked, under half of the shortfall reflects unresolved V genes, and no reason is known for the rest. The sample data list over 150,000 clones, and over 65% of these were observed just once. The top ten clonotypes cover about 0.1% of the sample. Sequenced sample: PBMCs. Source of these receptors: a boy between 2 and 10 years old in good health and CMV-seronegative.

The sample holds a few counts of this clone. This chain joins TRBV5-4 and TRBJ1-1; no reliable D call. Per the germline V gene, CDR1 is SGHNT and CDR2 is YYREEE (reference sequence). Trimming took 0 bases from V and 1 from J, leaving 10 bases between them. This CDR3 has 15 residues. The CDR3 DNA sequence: TGTGCCAGCAGCTTGGTTCCAGGATCGAACACTGAAGCTTTCTTT. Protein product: CASSLVPGSNTEAFF.

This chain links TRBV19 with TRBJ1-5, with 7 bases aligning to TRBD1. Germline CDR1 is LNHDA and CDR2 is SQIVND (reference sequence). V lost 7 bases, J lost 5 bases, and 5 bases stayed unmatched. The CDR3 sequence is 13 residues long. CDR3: CASTATGYQPQHF. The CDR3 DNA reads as TGTGCCAGTACCGCGACAGGGTATCAGCCCCAGCATTTT. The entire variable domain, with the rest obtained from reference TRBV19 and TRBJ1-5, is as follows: DGGITQSPKYLFRKEGQNVTLSCEQNLNHDAMYWYRQDPGQGLRLIYYSQIVNDFQKGDIAEGYSVSREKKESFPLTVTSAQKNPTAFYLCASTATGYQPQHFGDGTRLSIL.

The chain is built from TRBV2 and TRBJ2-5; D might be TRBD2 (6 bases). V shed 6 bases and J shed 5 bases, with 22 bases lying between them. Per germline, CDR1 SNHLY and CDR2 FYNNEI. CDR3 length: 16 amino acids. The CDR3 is CASSLRQAGSGETQYF. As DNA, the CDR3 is TGTGCCAGCAGCCTTCGCCAGGCGGGGAGCGGGGAGACCCAGTACTTC.

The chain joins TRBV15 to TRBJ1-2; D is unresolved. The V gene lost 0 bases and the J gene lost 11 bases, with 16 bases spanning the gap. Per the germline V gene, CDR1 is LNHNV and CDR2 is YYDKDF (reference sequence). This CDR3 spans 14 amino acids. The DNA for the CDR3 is TGTGCCACCAGCAGAGATTGGTCGGCCGGAGGTTACACCTTC. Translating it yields CATSRDWSAGGYTF.

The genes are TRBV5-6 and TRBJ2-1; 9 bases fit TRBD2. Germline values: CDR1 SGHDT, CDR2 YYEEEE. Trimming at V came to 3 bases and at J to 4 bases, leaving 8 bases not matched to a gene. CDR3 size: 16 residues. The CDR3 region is CASSWGGTSRYNEQFF. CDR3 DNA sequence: TGTGCCAGCAGCTGGGGGGGGACTAGCAGATACAATGAGCAGTTCTTC.

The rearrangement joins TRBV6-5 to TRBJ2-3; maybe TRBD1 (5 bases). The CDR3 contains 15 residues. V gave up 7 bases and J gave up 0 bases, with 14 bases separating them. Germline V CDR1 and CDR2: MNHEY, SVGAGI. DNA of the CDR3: TGTGCCAGCACCGAGACAGATTCTAGCACAGATACGCAGTATTTT. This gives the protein CASTETDSSTDTQYF.

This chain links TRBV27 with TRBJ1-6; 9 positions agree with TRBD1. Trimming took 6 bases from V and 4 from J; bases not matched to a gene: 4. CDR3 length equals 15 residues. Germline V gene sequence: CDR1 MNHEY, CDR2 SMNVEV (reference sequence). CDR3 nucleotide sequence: TGTGCCAGCAGGCACGGACAGGGGTATAATTCACCCCTCCACTTT. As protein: CASRHGQGYNSPLHF.

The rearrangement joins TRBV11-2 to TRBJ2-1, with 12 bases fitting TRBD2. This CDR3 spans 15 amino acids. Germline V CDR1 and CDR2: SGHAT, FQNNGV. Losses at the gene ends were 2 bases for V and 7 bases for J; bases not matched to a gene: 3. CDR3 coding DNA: TGTGCCAGCAGCTTACTAGCGGGGGGGCCAAATGAGCAGTTCTTC. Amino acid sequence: CASSLLAGGPNEQFF.

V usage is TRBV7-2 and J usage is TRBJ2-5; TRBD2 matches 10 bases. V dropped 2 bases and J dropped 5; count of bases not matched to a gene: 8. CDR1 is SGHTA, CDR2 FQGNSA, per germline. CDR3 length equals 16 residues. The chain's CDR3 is CASSLRSGGAWETQYF. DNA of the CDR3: TGTGCCAGCAGCTTACGCAGCGGGGGGGCTTGGGAGACCCAGTACTTC.

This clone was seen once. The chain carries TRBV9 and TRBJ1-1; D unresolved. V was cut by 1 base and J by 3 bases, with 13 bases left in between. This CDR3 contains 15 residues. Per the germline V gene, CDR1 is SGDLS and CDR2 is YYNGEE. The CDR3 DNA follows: TGTGCCAGCAGCGTATTTCAGGATTCCGACACTGAAGCTTTCTTT. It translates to CASSVFQDSDTEAFF.

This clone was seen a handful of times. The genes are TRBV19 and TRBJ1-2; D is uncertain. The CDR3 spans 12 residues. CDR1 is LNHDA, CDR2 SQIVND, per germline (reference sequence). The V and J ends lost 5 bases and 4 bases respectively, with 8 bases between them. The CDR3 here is CASSEDLYGYTF. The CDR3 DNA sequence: TGTGCCAGTAGTGAGGATCTCTATGGCTACACCTTC.

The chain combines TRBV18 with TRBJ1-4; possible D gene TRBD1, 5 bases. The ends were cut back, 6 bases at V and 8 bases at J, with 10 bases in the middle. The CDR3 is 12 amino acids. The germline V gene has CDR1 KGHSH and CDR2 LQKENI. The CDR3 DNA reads TGTGCCAGCTCGGGGCCTGGAGAAAAACTGTTTTTT. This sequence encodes CASSGPGEKLFF.

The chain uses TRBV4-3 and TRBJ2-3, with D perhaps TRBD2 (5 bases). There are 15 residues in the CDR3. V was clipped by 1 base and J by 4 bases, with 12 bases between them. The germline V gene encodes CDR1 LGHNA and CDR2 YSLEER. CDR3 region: CASSQAGERSDTQYF. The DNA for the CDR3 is TGCGCCAGCAGCCAAGCTGGTGAGCGGTCAGATACGCAGTATTTT.

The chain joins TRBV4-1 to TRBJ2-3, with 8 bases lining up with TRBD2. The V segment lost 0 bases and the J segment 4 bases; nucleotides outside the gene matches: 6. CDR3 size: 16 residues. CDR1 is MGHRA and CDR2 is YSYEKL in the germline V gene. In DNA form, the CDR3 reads TGCGCCAGCAGCCAAGAGACGGGGGGGGCATCAGATACGCAGTATTTT. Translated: CASSQETGGASDTQYF.

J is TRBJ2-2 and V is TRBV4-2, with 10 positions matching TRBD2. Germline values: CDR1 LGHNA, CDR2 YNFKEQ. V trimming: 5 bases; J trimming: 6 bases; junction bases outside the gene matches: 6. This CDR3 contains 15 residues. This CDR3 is CASSSKRGGPGELFF. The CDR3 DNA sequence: TGTGCCAGCAGCTCGAAGCGGGGGGGCCCCGGGGAGCTGTTTTTT.

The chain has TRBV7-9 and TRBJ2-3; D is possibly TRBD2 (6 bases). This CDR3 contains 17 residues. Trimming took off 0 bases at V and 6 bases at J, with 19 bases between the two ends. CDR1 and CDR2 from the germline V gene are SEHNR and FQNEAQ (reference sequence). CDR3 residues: CASSLAIAGRSGDTQYF. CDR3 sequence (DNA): TGTGCCAGCAGCTTAGCAATTGCGGGGCGGTCTGGGGATACGCAGTATTTT.

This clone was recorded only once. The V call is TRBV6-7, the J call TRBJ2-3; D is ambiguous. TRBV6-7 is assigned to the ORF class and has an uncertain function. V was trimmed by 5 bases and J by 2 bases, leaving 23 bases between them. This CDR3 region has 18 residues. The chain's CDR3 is CASSRTEKYQLDTDTQYF. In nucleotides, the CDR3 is TGTGCCAGCAGTCGTACAGAAAAATATCAACTTGACACAGATACGCAGTATTTT.

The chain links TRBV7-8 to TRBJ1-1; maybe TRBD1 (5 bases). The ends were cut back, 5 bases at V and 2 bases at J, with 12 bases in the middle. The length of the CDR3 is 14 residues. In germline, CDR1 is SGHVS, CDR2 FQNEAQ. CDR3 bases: TGTGCCAGCAGCCCTCGACAGAGCAACACTGAAGCTTTCTTT. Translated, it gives CASSPRQSNTEAFF.

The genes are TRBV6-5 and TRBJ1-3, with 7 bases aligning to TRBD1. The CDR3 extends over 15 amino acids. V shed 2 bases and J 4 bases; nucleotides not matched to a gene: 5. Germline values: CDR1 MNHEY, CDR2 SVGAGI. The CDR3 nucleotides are TGTGCCAGCAGTTACGGTACAGGGGAAGGAAACACCATATATTTT. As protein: CASSYGTGEGNTIYF.

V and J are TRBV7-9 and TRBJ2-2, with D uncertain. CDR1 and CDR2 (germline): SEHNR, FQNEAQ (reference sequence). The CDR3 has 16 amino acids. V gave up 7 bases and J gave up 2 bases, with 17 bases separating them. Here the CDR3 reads CASTPRPNSNTGELFF. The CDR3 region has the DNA TGTGCCAGCACCCCGCGCCCTAACTCCAACACCGGGGAGCTGTTTTTT. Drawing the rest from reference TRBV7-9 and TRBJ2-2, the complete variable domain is DTGVSQNPRHKITKRGQNVTFRCDPISEHNRLYWYRQTLGQGPEFLTYFQNEAQLEKSRLLSDRFSAERPKGSFSTLEIQRTEQGDSAMYLCASTPRPNSNTGELFFGEGSRLTVL.

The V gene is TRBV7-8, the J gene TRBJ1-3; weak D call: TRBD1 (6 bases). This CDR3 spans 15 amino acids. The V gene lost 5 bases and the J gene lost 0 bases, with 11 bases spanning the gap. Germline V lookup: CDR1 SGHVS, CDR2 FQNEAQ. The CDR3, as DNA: TGTGCCAGCAGCCGACAGGTGTACTCTGGAAACACCATATATTTT. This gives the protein CASSRQVYSGNTIYF.

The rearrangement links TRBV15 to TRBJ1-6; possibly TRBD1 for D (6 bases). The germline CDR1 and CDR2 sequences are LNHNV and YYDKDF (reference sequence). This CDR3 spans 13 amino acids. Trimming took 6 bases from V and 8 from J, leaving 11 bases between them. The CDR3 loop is CATSRQGYSPLHF. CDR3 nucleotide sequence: TGTGCCACCAGTCGGCAGGGGTATTCACCCCTCCACTTT.

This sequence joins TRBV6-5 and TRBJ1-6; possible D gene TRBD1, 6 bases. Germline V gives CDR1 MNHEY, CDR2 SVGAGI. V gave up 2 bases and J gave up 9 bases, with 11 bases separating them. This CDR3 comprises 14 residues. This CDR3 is CASSYLSRGSPLHF. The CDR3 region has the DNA TGTGCCAGCAGTTACCTTTCCAGGGGTTCACCCCTCCACTTT.

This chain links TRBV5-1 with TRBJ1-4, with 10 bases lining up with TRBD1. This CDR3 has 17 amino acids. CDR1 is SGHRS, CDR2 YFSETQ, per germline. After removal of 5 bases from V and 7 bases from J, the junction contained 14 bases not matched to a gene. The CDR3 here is CASSLGTGEVFGEKLFF. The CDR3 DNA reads TGCGCCAGCAGTCTCGGGACAGGGGAGGTGTTTGGTGAAAAACTGTTTTTT.

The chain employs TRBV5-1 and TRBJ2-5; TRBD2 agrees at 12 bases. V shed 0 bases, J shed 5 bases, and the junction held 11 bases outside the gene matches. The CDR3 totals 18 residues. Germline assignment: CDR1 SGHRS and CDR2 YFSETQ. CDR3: CASSLVASGGAEVETQYF. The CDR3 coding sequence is TGCGCCAGCAGCTTGGTTGCTAGCGGGGGGGCCGAGGTGGAGACCCAGTACTTC.

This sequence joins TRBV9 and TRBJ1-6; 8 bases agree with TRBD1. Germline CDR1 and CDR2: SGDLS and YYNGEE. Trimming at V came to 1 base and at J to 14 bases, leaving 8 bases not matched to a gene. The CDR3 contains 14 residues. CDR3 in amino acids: CASSVNAGGKALHF. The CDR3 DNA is TGTGCCAGCAGCGTAAATGCAGGGGGCAAGGCCCTCCACTTT. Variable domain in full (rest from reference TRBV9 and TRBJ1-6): DSGVTQTPKHLITATGQRVTLRCSPRSGDLSVYWYQQSLDQGLQFLIQYYNGEERAKGNILERFSAQQFPDLHSELNLSSLELGDSALYFCASSVNAGGKALHFGNGTRLTVT.

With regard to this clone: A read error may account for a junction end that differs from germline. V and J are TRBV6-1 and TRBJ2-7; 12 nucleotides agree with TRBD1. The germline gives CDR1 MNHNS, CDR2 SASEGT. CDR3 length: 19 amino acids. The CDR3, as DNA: TGTGCCAGCAGTCAAGCGTGGGGACAGGGGGCCGATTTGTACTACGAGCAGTACTTC. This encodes CASSQAWGQGADLYYEQYF.

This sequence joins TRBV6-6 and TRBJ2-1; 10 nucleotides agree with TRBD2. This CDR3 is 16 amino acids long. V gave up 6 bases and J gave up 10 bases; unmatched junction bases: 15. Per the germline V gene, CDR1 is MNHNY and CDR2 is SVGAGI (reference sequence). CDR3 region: CASRSPLAGGDTEQFF. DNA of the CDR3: TGTGCCAGCAGATCGCCTTTAGCGGGGGGCGATACCGAGCAGTTCTTC.

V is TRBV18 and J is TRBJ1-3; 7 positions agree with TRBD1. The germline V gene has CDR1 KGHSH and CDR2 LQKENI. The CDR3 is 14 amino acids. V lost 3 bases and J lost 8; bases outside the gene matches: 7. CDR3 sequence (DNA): TGTGCCAGCTCACCGCGACAGGGTTCGGACACCATATATTTT. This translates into CASSPRQGSDTIYF. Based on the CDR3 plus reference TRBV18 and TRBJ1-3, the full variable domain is NAGVMQNPRHLVRRRGQEARLRCSPMKGHSHVYWYRQLPEEGLKFMVYLQKENIIDESGMPKERFSAEFPKEGPSILRIQQVVRGDSAAYFCASSPRQGSDTIYFGEGSWLTVV.

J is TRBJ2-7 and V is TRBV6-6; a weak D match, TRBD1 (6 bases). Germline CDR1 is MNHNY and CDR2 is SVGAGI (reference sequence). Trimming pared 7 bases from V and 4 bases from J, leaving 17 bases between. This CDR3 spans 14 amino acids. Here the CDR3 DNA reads TGTGCCAGCATACAGGGCGTCGCGCCTTACGAGCAGTACTTC. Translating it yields CASIQGVAPYEQYF.

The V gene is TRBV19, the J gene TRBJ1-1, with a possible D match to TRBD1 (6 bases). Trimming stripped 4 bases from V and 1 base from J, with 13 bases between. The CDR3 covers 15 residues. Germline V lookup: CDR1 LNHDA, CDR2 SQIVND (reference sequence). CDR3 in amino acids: CASSTLGHPNTEAFF. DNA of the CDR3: TGTGCCAGTAGTACCTTGGGACACCCGAACACTGAAGCTTTCTTT.

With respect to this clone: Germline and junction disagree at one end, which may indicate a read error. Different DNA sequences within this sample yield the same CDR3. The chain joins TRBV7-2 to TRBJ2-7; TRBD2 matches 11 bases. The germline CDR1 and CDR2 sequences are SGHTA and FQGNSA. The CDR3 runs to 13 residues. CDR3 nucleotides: TGTGCCAGCAGCCTAGCGGGGGGCTACGAGCAGTACTTC. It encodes CASSLAGGYEQYF.